The 5 T cell receptor beta chains presented below share a single source sample, sequenced in a study of spatial heterogeneity in lung cancer. TCRdb analysed the 5' RACE reads with MiXCR anew, one entry per CDR3 protein. Found here are around 89,000 distinct CDR3 sequences, 10% to 15% of them singletons; the top ten hold more than 40%. Time point of the sample: sample taken at primary tumor resection. Sequencing covered unsorted whole RNA taken from tumor, nontumor lung or frozen PBMC. The sequences come from PBMCs, collected at surgery. The receptors originated from a male donor with early-stage non-small cell lung cancer.

J is TRBJ2-1 and V is TRBV10-3; D not certain. The CDR3 has 16 amino acids. Trimming stripped 0 bases from V and 5 bases from J, with 14 bases between. Germline V gene sequence: CDR1 ENHRY, CDR2 SYGVKD. The CDR3 DNA reads TGTGCCATCAGTGAGTCGATTTCCTTCCTCGACAATGAGCAGTTCTTC. This translates into CAISESISFLDNEQFF.

This clonotype qualifies as medium-sized. The chain links TRBV5-4 to TRBJ2-2; D ambiguous. Germline lookup yields CDR1 SGHNT and CDR2 YYREEE (reference sequence). V was cut by 6 bases and J by 0 bases, with 9 bases left in between. CDR3 size: 14 residues. CDR3 nucleotides: TGTGCCAGCATAGACCCCTCGAACACCGGGGAGCTGTTTTTT. The encoded protein is CASIDPSNTGELFF.

This clonotype was recorded many times. The gene calls are TRBV4-1 and TRBJ1-1; the D is unclear. V lost 2 bases, J lost 0 bases, and 1 base lay in between. The CDR3 is 12 amino acids. Germline loops: CDR1 MGHRA, CDR2 YSYEKL. The CDR3 DNA follows: TGCGCCAGCAGCCAAATGAACACTGAAGCTTTCTTT. Its protein product is CASSQMNTEAFF.

The chain combines TRBV13 with TRBJ2-7; D is possibly TRBD2 (6 bases). V was cut by 5 bases and J by 3 bases, with 14 bases left in between. This CDR3 region has 14 residues. In germline, CDR1 is PRHDT, CDR2 FYEKMQ (reference sequence). Here the CDR3 DNA reads TGTGCCAGCAGCCCTCGGGGAGGCGGCTACGAGCAGTACTTC. Translated: CASSPRGGGYEQYF.

This clonotype was counted between two and nine times. The chain has TRBV12-3 or TRBV12-4 and TRBJ1-6; D possibly corresponds to TRBD1 (6 bases). The CDR3 spans 14 residues. V was pared by 6 bases and J by 9 bases, with 15 bases between. The CDR3 spells CASRGAGSSSPLHF. CDR3 in DNA: TGTGCCAGCAGGGGGGCAGGGTCGTCTTCACCCCTCCACTTT.